This T cell receptor beta chain stems from a study of T cell responses to AZD1222 COVID-19 vaccine. CDR1 and CDR2 (germline): SGHRS, YFSETQ. This CDR3 comprises 13 residues. Trimming stripped 4 bases from V and 9 bases from J, with 14 bases between. Profiling relied on immunoSEQ multiplex PCR, and the TCRdb table lists in-frame clones only, not all of them. The sample carries some 140,000 clones, more than 85% recorded once. The table lists this clone with a count of one. Its antigen is not identified. Study outcomes and limitations: Just five to seven people given AZD1222 tested seropositive at baseline. The peak T cell response came first, and repertoires were sampled only after it.

The TCR originated in an adult in good health. The V call is TRBV5-1, the J call TRBJ2-1; D may be TRBD1 or TRBD2 (5 bases each). The sequencing used peripheral blood, collected on day 0 of AZD1222 vaccination. The CDR3 loop reads CASSPDGGGEQFF. The DNA for the CDR3 is TGCGCCAGCAGCCCTGATGGTGGGGGTGAGCAGTTCTTC.